These T cell receptor beta chains were read from a single sample in a study of cytomegalovirus exposure and HLA in healthy donors. TCRdb's copy holds only in-frame clones and misses some; the assay was immunoSEQ multiplex PCR. The table records about 160,000 clones, 80% of them present only once. The sequencing sample was made of PBMCs. These receptors originate from a man under 40 in good health and CMV-seronegative. Each CDR3 is given with its conserved first and last residue. The order of the fields is D gene, clone size, V gene, J gene, CDR3 protein, CDR3 DNA. A D gene is named only where the DNA matches it firmly. Expanded clones are given a class, and other clones once, few, many or no size at all.

TRBD1,.,TRBV5-4,TRBJ2-7,CASSLLSRQGRSGEQYF,TGTGCCAGCAGCTTGCTGTCTCGACAGGGACGTTCCGGCGAGCAGTACTTC
TRBD2,.,TRBV4-1,TRBJ2-1,CASSLTIAGGQKDEQFF,TGCGCCAGCAGCTTAACCATAGCGGGGGGGCAGAAGGATGAGCAGTTCTTC
TRBD1,.,TRBV30,TRBJ1-1,CAWSAGTALEAFF,TGTGCCTGGAGCGCCGGGACAGCCCTTGAAGCTTTCTTT
.,once,TRBV14,TRBJ2-1,CASSQAGQNYNEQFF,TGTGCCAGCAGCCAAGCAGGGCAGAACTACAATGAGCAGTTCTTC
TRBD1,.,TRBV5-4,TRBJ1-3,CASSPGRGPGNTIYF,TGTGCCAGCAGCCCTGGCAGGGGGCCTGGAAACACCATATATTTT
.,once,TRBV7-9,TRBJ1-2,CASSIQGNYGYTF,TGTGCCAGCAGTATACAGGGCAACTATGGCTACACCTTC
TRBD1,.,TRBV6-5,TRBJ1-2,CASRRDRDPYYGYTF,TGTGCCAGCAGACGCGACAGGGACCCATACTATGGCTACACCTTC
.,.,TRBV30,TRBJ1-6,CAWSPEGSPLHF,TGTGCCTGGAGTCCCGAGGGTTCCCCCCTCCACTTT
.,.,TRBV5-5,TRBJ1-4,CASSSPSTNEKLFF,TGTGCCAGCAGCTCCCCATCAACTAATGAAAAACTGTTTTTT
.,.,TRBV19,TRBJ1-2,CASSIRPGAYGYTF,TGTGCCAGTAGTATCAGGCCAGGGGCCTATGGCTACACCTTC
TRBD1,.,TRBV6-5,TRBJ2-7,CASSYGTGAYEQYF,TGTGCCAGCAGTTACGGGACAGGGGCCTACGAGCAGTACTTC
TRBD2,.,TRBV27,TRBJ2-2,CASSFLAGSNTGELFF,TGTGCCAGCAGTTTTCTAGCGGGGTCGAACACCGGGGAGCTGTTTTTT
TRBD1,.,TRBV7-3,TRBJ1-5,CASSTTGGSPQHF,TGTGCCAGCAGCACCACAGGGGGCTCGCCCCAGCATTTT
TRBD1,few,TRBV7-2,TRBJ1-3,CASSTPGQVSGNTIYF,TGTGCCAGCAGCACGCCCGGACAGGTCTCTGGAAACACCATATATTTT
TRBD1,.,TRBV9,TRBJ1-4,CASSESGTGSTNEKLFF,TGTGCCAGCAGCGAATCCGGGACAGGGTCAACTAATGAAAAACTGTTTTTT
TRBD2,.,TRBV12-5,TRBJ2-3,CASGLAGGPNTQYF,TGTGCTAGTGGCTTAGCGGGGGGGCCCAATACGCAGTATTTT
TRBD1,few,TRBV19,TRBJ1-1,CASSISGGSLNTEAFF,TGTGCCAGTAGTATTTCAGGGGGCAGTTTAAACACTGAAGCTTTCTTT
TRBD2,.,TRBV5-1,TRBJ2-1,CASSPTTSGGIYNEQFF,TGCGCCAGCAGCCCTACTACTAGCGGGGGAATATACAATGAGCAGTTCTTC
TRBD1,.,TRBV27,TRBJ1-1,CASSTLRQGLFPEAFF,TGTGCCAGCAGTACCCTACGACAGGGATTATTTCCTGAAGCTTTCTTT
.,.,TRBV5-1,TRBJ2-2,CASSERARGGELFF,TGCGCCAGCAGCGAGAGGGCCCGGGGCGGGGAGCTGTTTTTT
TRBD1,.,TRBV30,TRBJ1-6,CAWSNQGASPLHF,TGTGCCTGGAGTAATCAGGGGGCTTCACCCCTCCACTTT
.,.,TRBV7-2,TRBJ1-2,CASSLQAERYGYTF,TGTGCCAGCAGCTTACAGGCAGAACGCTATGGCTACACCTTC
TRBD2,few,TRBV4-3,TRBJ2-5,CASSQELQGAGGPETQYF,TGCGCCAGCAGCCAGGAACTACAGGGAGCGGGGGGCCCGGAGACCCAGTACTTC
.,.,TRBV5-6,TRBJ1-6,CASSHRLAANNSPLHF,TGTGCCAGCAGCCACCGTTTGGCGGCGAATAATTCACCCCTCCACTTT
TRBD2,.,TRBV4-3,TRBJ2-1,CASSQDSVAGGDYNEQFF,TGCGCCAGCAGCCAAGATAGTGTGGCGGGAGGAGATTACAATGAGCAGTTCTTC
.,.,TRBV7-2,TRBJ2-7,CASSLALDFPYEQYF,TGTGCCAGCAGCTTAGCCCTTGACTTCCCCTACGAGCAGTACTTC
TRBD1,.,TRBV2,TRBJ2-5,CASSNTGTGSGETQYF,TGTGCCAGCAGTAACACCGGGACAGGGAGTGGCGAGACCCAGTACTTC
TRBD1,.,TRBV6-1,TRBJ2-2,CASTDRGNTGELFF,TGTGCCAGCACGGACAGGGGGAACACCGGGGAGCTGTTTTTT
.,.,TRBV7-9,TRBJ1-2,CASSPNFYGYTF,TGTGCCAGCAGCCCAAACTTCTATGGCTACACCTTC
TRBD1,few,TRBV4-3,TRBJ2-7,CASSQETGQGFYEQYF,TGCGCCAGCAGCCAAGAGACGGGACAGGGGTTTTACGAGCAGTACTTC
TRBD1,.,TRBV27,TRBJ1-4,CASMAGTGHEKLFF,TGTGCCAGCATGGCCGGGACAGGGCACGAAAAACTGTTTTTT
TRBD1,few,TRBV5-1,TRBJ1-2,CASSTWTGGDDYGYTF,TGCGCCAGCAGCACTTGGACAGGGGGTGACGACTATGGCTACACCTTC
TRBD1,.,TRBV4-3,TRBJ1-3,CASSQGLRGSAGNTIYF,TGCGCCAGCAGCCAAGGCCTCAGGGGGTCTGCTGGAAACACCATATATTTT
TRBD2,.,TRBV10-2,TRBJ2-2,CASTLTSGGTGELFF,TGCGCCAGCACTCTGACTAGCGGAGGCACCGGGGAGCTGTTTTTT
.,few,TRBV6-4,TRBJ1-6,CASCGINSPLHF,TGTGCCAGCTGCGGCATTAATTCACCCCTCCACTTT
.,.,TRBV19,TRBJ1-4,CASSSTPGGSGEKLFF,TGTGCCAGTAGTTCTACCCCCGGGGGATCCGGTGAAAAACTGTTTTTT
.,.,TRBV27,TRBJ1-2,CASSWDLNYGYTF,TGTGCCAGCAGTTGGGACTTAAACTATGGCTACACCTTC
TRBD2,.,TRBV2,TRBJ2-3,CASSLLAGGKDTQYF,TGTGCCAGCAGCCTACTAGCGGGGGGGAAGGATACGCAGTATTTT
.,.,TRBV5-6,TRBJ1-5,CASSLWDKFSNQPQHF,TGTGCCAGCAGCTTGTGGGACAAGTTCAGCAATCAGCCCCAGCATTTT
.,.,TRBV7-2,TRBJ2-2,CASSGFGGIIGELFF,TGTGCCAGCAGTGGCTTCGGCGGGATCATCGGGGAGCTGTTTTTT
.,.,TRBV19,TRBJ1-4,CASSIGTATNEKLFF,TGTGCCAGTAGTATAGGGACAGCAACTAATGAAAAACTGTTTTTT
.,.,TRBV15,TRBJ1-4,CATSRERVPTNEKLFF,TGTGCCACCAGCAGAGAGCGGGTACCAACTAATGAAAAACTGTTTTTT
TRBD1,.,TRBV19,TRBJ1-2,CASTETRQGAYGYTF,TGTGCCAGTACCGAAACAAGACAGGGAGCGTATGGCTACACCTTC